This is a list of T cell receptor beta chains from one sample in a study of T cells in Graves' hyperthyroidism and ophthalmopathy. Each CDR3 protein gets one entry after TCRdb re-called the multiplex PCR reads with MiXCR. This repertoire shows some 490,000 distinct CDR3 sequences, approximately 23% found once; its top ten account for under 55%. Sample: blood. All receptors come from a woman between 65 and 79 years old with Graves' ophthalmopathy. Each CDR3 is given with its conserved first and last residue. D genes are given only for firm matches. Part of the rows lack a size; the others show once, few, many or a class for expanded clones.

D gene	clone size	V gene	J gene	CDR3 DNA	CDR3 protein
TRBD1	few	TRBV7-2	TRBJ2-7	TGTGCCAGCAGCTTAGAGTCGGGACAGGGGCACGAGCAGTACTTC	CASSLESGQGHEQYF
NA	many	TRBV2	TRBJ2-3	TGTGCCAGCAGTTTTCCTCTCGGCCCGACAGACTACCGGGATACGCAGTATTTT	CASSFPLGPTDYRDTQYF
NA	many	TRBV6-1	TRBJ1-1	TGTGCCAGCAGAGTCGACAGGAACACTGAAGCTTTCTTT	CASRVDRNTEAFF
NA	once	TRBV28	TRBJ1-5	TGTGCCAGCAGTTTATTGGGGCAGGCCGATCGGCCCCAGCATTTT	CASSLLGQADRPQHF
TRBD2	NA	TRBV15	TRBJ2-3	TGTGCCACCAGCAGAGATTTGGGGACTAGCGGCACCAGGACAGATACGCAGTATTTT	CATSRDLGTSGTRTDTQYF
TRBD1	few	TRBV19	TRBJ2-3	TGTGCCAGTAGCCAAACCGGGACAGGCACAGATACGCAGTATTTT	CASSQTGTGTDTQYF
NA	NA	TRBV19	TRBJ1-1	TGTGCCAGTAGTACTTCCGCTGGGCAATACACTGAAGCTTTCTTT	CASSTSAGQYTEAFF
TRBD2	NA	TRBV5-1	TRBJ2-2	TGCGCCAGCAGCTTGGTTGGAGCGGGAGTGGGCACCGGGGAGCTGTTTTTT	CASSLVGAGVGTGELFF
TRBD1	many	TRBV12-3/TRBV12-4	TRBJ2-3	TGTGCCAGCAGTTCTAGGGACAGGGGATTCACAGATACGCAGTATTTT	CASSSRDRGFTDTQYF
TRBD2	few	TRBV4-1	TRBJ2-7	TGCGCCAGCAGCCAAGTCCTAGCGGGAGCACTCTACGAGCAGTACTTC	CASSQVLAGALYEQYF
NA	once	TRBV5-1	TRBJ1-5	TGCGCCAGCAGCTTGGCCGGCAATTTTGGTCAGCCCCAGCATTTT	CASSLAGNFGQPQHF
NA	few	TRBV11-2	TRBJ2-3	TGTGCCAGCAGCTTCCACCGAGGGGGGGGGCCAGATACGCAGTATTTT	CASSFHRGGGPDTQYF
NA	NA	TRBV9	TRBJ2-7	TGTGCCAGCAGCGTAGCTGCAGGATCCAACGAGCAGTACTTC	CASSVAAGSNEQYF
NA	NA	TRBV7-2	TRBJ1-2	TGTGCCAGCAACTTCCCCGGGACAACTAACTATGGCTACACCTTC	CASNFPGTTNYGYTF
NA	once	TRBV3-1	TRBJ2-3	TGTGCCAGCAGCCAAGTGTCCAGGCGCACAGATACGCAGTATTTT	CASSQVSRRTDTQYF
NA	few	TRBV3-1	TRBJ1-1	TGTGCCAGCAGCCAAAGCCCGTCGGGGATTAACACTGAAGCTTTCTTT	CASSQSPSGINTEAFF
TRBD2	many	TRBV6-2/TRBV6-3	TRBJ2-1	TGTGCCAGCAGTTCTAGCGGGAGTGCTTGGCAGTTCTTC	CASSSSGSAWQFF
NA	NA	TRBV6-1	TRBJ2-5	TGTGCCAGCAACTCTAACGGTAGAGAGACCCAGTACTTC	CASNSNGRETQYF
NA	few	TRBV6-2/TRBV6-3	TRBJ1-4	TGTGCCAGCAGTTACTCCCGCCCGAATGAAAAACTGTTTTTT	CASSYSRPNEKLFF
NA	many	TRBV12-3/TRBV12-4	TRBJ1-2	TGTGCCAGCAGTTTGAAGGCAGGGGCCATACCTAACTATGGCTACACCTTC	CASSLKAGAIPNYGYTF
TRBD2	few	TRBV5-1	TRBJ2-3	TGCGCCAGCAGCTTTGAGGTCGGGGGGGGCGCAGATACGCAGTATTTT	CASSFEVGGGADTQYF
NA	many	TRBV20-1	TRBJ2-1	TGCAGTGCTGACCTCTTGGAGGGAGATGAGCAGTTCTTC	CSADLLEGDEQFF
TRBD1	NA	TRBV27	TRBJ1-4	TGTGCCAGCAGTTCGTCCGACAGGGGCCCACCTAATGAAAAACTGTTTTTT	CASSSSDRGPPNEKLFF
TRBD1	few	TRBV7-2	TRBJ1-2	TGTGCCAGCAGCTTATCTCATCGACAGGGTTATGGCTACACCTTC	CASSLSHRQGYGYTF
NA	NA	TRBV20-1	TRBJ1-6	TGCAGTGCTAGAGGGTTTGAGAATTCACCCCTCCACTTT	CSARGFENSPLHF
NA	few	TRBV29-1	TRBJ2-1	TGCAGCGTGGGCTCGGGGGGCGCCGGGTCCTACAATGAGCAGTTCTTC	CSVGSGGAGSYNEQFF
NA	many	TRBV7-2	TRBJ1-1	TGTGCCAGCAGCGATACAAGAAGCACTGAAGCTTTCTTT	CASSDTRSTEAFF
TRBD2	NA	TRBV27	TRBJ2-3	TGTGCCAGCAGTATCACTAGCGGGGGCACAGATACGCAGTATTTT	CASSITSGGTDTQYF
TRBD2	NA	TRBV9	TRBJ2-1	TGTGCCAGCAGCGTAGGACTAGCGGGAGGGTCTAACGCGCAGCAGTTCTTC	CASSVGLAGGSNAQQFF
NA	few	TRBV19	TRBJ1-5	TGTGCCAGTAGTATAAACTGGTATCAGCCCCAGCATTTT	CASSINWYQPQHF
TRBD2	NA	TRBV4-1	TRBJ2-2	TGCGCCCTCAGGAGCGGACTAGCGGGAGGGCCGCCCGGGGAGCTGTTTTTT	CALRSGLAGGPPGELFF
NA	few	TRBV7-2	TRBJ2-7	TGTGCCAGCAGCCCTCCGACACCTTCCTACGAGCAGTACTTC	CASSPPTPSYEQYF
NA	few	TRBV7-9	TRBJ1-1	TGTGCCAGCAGCCTCGTCGGGGGGAAGAACACTGAAGCTTTCTTT	CASSLVGGKNTEAFF
NA	NA	TRBV12-3/TRBV12-4	TRBJ1-2	TGTGCTAGCAATCGGGGGTTTGGCTACACCTTC	CASNRGFGYTF
NA	NA	TRBV19	TRBJ2-1	TGTGCCAGTAGTGCGCTAGTCCGCAATGAGCAGTTCTTC	CASSALVRNEQFF
TRBD1	many	TRBV6-2/TRBV6-3	TRBJ1-1	TGTGCCAGCAGCCGATCGACAGGGAGCACTGAAGCTTTCTTT	CASSRSTGSTEAFF
NA	NA	TRBV20-1	TRBJ1-1	TGCAGTGCTAGTAGGCGGGGGGCGGGGGACACTGAAGCTTTCTTT	CSASRRGAGDTEAFF
NA	NA	TRBV15	TRBJ2-4	TGTGCCACCAGCAGAGATTCAGGGTTGGCTGGAAACATTCAGTACTTC	CATSRDSGLAGNIQYF
NA	few	TRBV11-2	TRBJ2-7	TGTGCCAGCAGCTGGGGGCCGATCTACGAGCAGTACTTC	CASSWGPIYEQYF
TRBD2	few	TRBV3-1	TRBJ2-1	TGTGCCAGCAGCCAAGGAAGTCTAGCGGGTAACAATGAGCAGTTCTTC	CASSQGSLAGNNEQFF
TRBD2	few	TRBV7-2	TRBJ2-7	TGTGCCAGCAGGCCGGGACTAGCGGGAATGTGGGGGGAAAACGAGCAGTACTTC	CASRPGLAGMWGENEQYF
NA	many	TRBV29-1	TRBJ2-7	TGCAGCGTTGAGGGACCCGAGGGAAGCGAGCAGTACTTC	CSVEGPEGSEQYF
NA	NA	TRBV6-1	TRBJ1-2	TGTGCCAGCAGTCTCAAGGTAGAGAACTATGGCTACACCTTC	CASSLKVENYGYTF
NA	many	TRBV27	TRBJ2-2	TGTGCCAGCAGTTCGTTAGGGTCTACCGGGGAGCTGTTTTTT	CASSSLGSTGELFF
NA	NA	TRBV7-2	TRBJ2-6	TGTGCCAGCAACCCCTTTGCGAGCGGGGCCAACGTCCTGACTTTC	CASNPFASGANVLTF
NA	NA	TRBV12-3/TRBV12-4	TRBJ1-1	TGTGCCAGCAGTTTATACGAGGTCGCTGAAGCTTTCTTT	CASSLYEVAEAFF
NA	NA	TRBV4-1	TRBJ2-1	TGCGCCAGCAGCGTAGTTGCGGGACCGGGCTACAATGAGCAGTTCTTC	CASSVVAGPGYNEQFF
TRBD1	NA	TRBV5-4	TRBJ1-6	TGTGCCAGCAGCTCGGTGCCGGGACAGGGTTATTCACCCCTCCACTTT	CASSSVPGQGYSPLHF
TRBD1	NA	TRBV10-3	TRBJ2-3	TGTGCCATCAGCAAATGGGGACAGGGGACCCGAATAGTGGAATCAGCAGATACGCAGTATTTT	CAISKWGQGTRIVESADTQYF
TRBD2	NA	TRBV6-1	TRBJ2-1	TGTGCCAGCACCCTCCTAGCGGGAGGGGACAGTGAGCAGTTCTTC	CASTLLAGGDSEQFF
TRBD2	many	TRBV7-3	TRBJ2-3	TGTGCCAGCAGCCCGGGACTAGCTACAGATACGCAGTATTTT	CASSPGLATDTQYF
TRBD2	NA	TRBV6-1	TRBJ2-7	TGTGCCAGCACCCGCTTGGGGACCGCTGCCGGGGGGGAGCAGTACTTC	CASTRLGTAAGGEQYF
NA	many	TRBV28	TRBJ1-2	TGTGCCACCGGGGGAGGTTATGGCTACACCTTC	CATGGGYGYTF
NA	NA	TRBV4-2	TRBJ2-7	TGTGCCAGCAGCCAAGATAGGGACGAGCAGTACTTC	CASSQDRDEQYF
TRBD1	NA	TRBV9	TRBJ1-2	TGTGCCAGCAGCGCCCAAACTCACAGGGGGGCTGGCTACACCTTC	CASSAQTHRGAGYTF
NA	NA	TRBV20-1	TRBJ2-7	TGCAGTTGGGGAGATCCGACCGCTAATTACGAGCAGTACTTC	CSWGDPTANYEQYF
NA	many	TRBV28	TRBJ1-5	TGTGCCAGCAGTTTATACAGGAATCAGCCCCAGCATTTT	CASSLYRNQPQHF
NA	NA	TRBV7-9	TRBJ1-2	TGTGCCAGCAGCTCCTCGGACAGACCCCCAAATAACTATGGCTACACCTTC	CASSSSDRPPNNYGYTF